The entry that follows covers one T cell receptor beta chain sequence. The data originate from a study of blood T cell repertoires in COVID-19. About the research overall: Both acute and convalescent COVID-19 samples were obtained from the United States, Italy and Spain. T cells, B-cell-depleted T cells, or PBMCs supplied cDNA or gDNA.

This CDR3 is built from 13 residues. CDR1 and CDR2 (germline): GTSNPN, SVGIG (reference sequence). The V gene end was trimmed by 7 bases and the J gene end by 0 bases; junction bases not matched to a gene: 4. In the authors' methods: By means of reference gene primer amplification, nucleated cell counts were estimated. Some clones are missing from TCRdb's copy, which holds only in-frame ones; the method was immunoSEQ multiplex PCR. The D gene and trimming were derived from the DNA, and the V and J assignments and clone size from that table. The data contain hundreds of thousands of clones, around four fifths of them singletons.

The chain couples TRBV30 to TRBJ1-1; 8 bases fit TRBD1. Sequencing input: peripheral blood. The clonotype was recovered from a woman aged 45-65 years who had recovered from COVID-19. The CDR3 sequence is CASGQAVNTEAFF. The CDR3 DNA sequence: TGTGCCTCGGGACAGGCCGTGAACACTGAAGCTTTCTTT.